One sample yielded the 27 T cell receptor beta chains listed below, sequenced in a study of vaccination and CD4 T cells after COVID-19. Their cognate antigens are unknown. The treatment is: roughly 11-day PBMC culture with coronavirus spike peptide pools or control peptides (ViraFEST assay). With the Oncomine TCR Beta short-read assay, DNA from cultured CD4+ T cells was sequenced. One entry per CDR3 protein, called by TCRdb with MiXCR from the PCR reads. The sample holds about 27,000 distinct CDR3 sequences; less than 80% are singletons and the top ten take roughly 17%. Sequenced material: CD4+ T cells from blood, cultured in vitro, taken after SARS-CoV-2 vaccination. These receptors originate from a human donor who received a COVID-19 vaccine.

The CDR3 nucleotides read TGTGCCAGCAGCCAAGATTTGGGTGGACCGAATCAGCCCCAGCATTTT. This sequence encodes CASSQDLGGPNQPQHF. The V and J genes are TRBV3-1 and TRBJ1-5, with D unresolved. Germline values: CDR1 LGHDT, CDR2 YNNKEL (reference sequence). Trimming took off 0 bases at V and 4 bases at J, with 13 bases between the two ends. The CDR3 contains 16 residues.

The chain links TRBV2 to TRBJ2-3; D call uncertain. This CDR3 contains 13 residues. Germline loops: CDR1 SNHLY, CDR2 FYNNEI. V lost 9 bases and J 2 bases, leaving 12 bases between the germline ends. The CDR3 here is CASLRDLTDTQYF. In DNA form, the CDR3 reads TGTGCCAGTCTTAGAGATCTCACAGATACGCAGTATTTT. Combining the CDR3 with reference TRBV2 and TRBJ2-3 gives the whole variable domain EPEVTQTPSHQVTQMGQEVILRCVPISNHLYFYWYRQILGQKVEFLVSFYNNEISEKSEIFDDQFSVERPDGSNFTLKIRSTKLEDSAMYFCASLRDLTDTQYFGPGTRLTVL.

V is TRBV9 and J is TRBJ2-1; D is tentatively TRBD1 or TRBD2 (6 bases each). This CDR3 region has 15 residues. V gave up 4 bases and J gave up 4 bases, with 15 bases separating them. Looked up from germline, CDR1 is SGDLS and CDR2 is YYNGEE. The CDR3 nucleotides read TGTGCCAGCAGCCTCCTTGGGGGGCGTTACAATGAGCAGTTCTTC. Translated: CASSLLGGRYNEQFF.

The chain uses TRBV20-1 and TRBJ1-1; D is perhaps TRBD1 (5 bases). Germline V gene sequence: CDR1 DFQATT, CDR2 SNEGSKA (reference sequence). V dropped 7 bases and J dropped 1 base, with 13 bases sitting between them. The CDR3 is 13 residues long. The CDR3 DNA reads TGCAGTGTCGGCGGTCAGGGGAACACTGAAGCTTTCTTT. Translated: CSVGGQGNTEAFF.

The chain combines TRBV6-1 with TRBJ1-2; possibly TRBD1 for D (6 bases). This CDR3 has 16 amino acids. V lost 5 bases and J lost 3, with 19 bases in between. In germline, CDR1 is MNHNS, CDR2 SASEGT. Here the CDR3 reads CASSLLRTAGYYGYTF. CDR3 DNA sequence: TGTGCCAGCAGTCTCCTTAGGACAGCCGGTTACTATGGCTACACCTTC.

This chain links TRBV27 with TRBJ1-4; TRBD1 is a possible D gene (5 bases). Trimming stripped 2 bases from V and 0 bases from J, with 19 bases between. CDR1 is MNHEY and CDR2 is SMNVEV in the germline V gene (reference sequence). The CDR3 covers 19 residues. CDR3 nucleotide sequence: TGTGCCAGCAGTTTAACAAACACCGGGACGGCAGCAACTAATGAAAAACTGTTTTTT. It translates to CASSLTNTGTAATNEKLFF.

The chain employs TRBV19 and TRBJ2-7, with D uncertain. Trimming took 0 bases from V and 1 from J, leaving 10 bases between them. The germline V gene has CDR1 LNHDA and CDR2 SQIVND (reference sequence). This CDR3 contains 15 residues. Here the CDR3 DNA reads TGTGCCAGTAGTATAGACGTACAGCATTCCTACGAGCAGTACTTC. As protein: CASSIDVQHSYEQYF.

Only a few counts were recorded for this clonotype. CDR3 in amino acids: CAWSVLDRFSGANVLTF. CDR3 in DNA: TGTGCCTGGAGTGTCCTGGACAGGTTCTCTGGGGCCAACGTCCTGACTTTC. V gene TRBV30 combines with J gene TRBJ2-6, with TRBD1 identical over 7 bases. The V gene's germline CDR1 is GTSNPN and CDR2 SVGIG (reference sequence). CDR3 length equals 17 residues. The junction had 5 bases not matched to a gene; V was cut back by 0 bases and J by 0 bases. Complete variable domain (other parts from reference TRBV30 and TRBJ2-6): SQTIHQWPATLVQPVGSPLSLECTVEGTSNPNLYWYRQAAGRGLQLLFYSVGIGQISSEVPQNLSASRPQDRQFILSSKKLLLSDSGFYLCAWSVLDRFSGANVLTFGAGSRLTVL.

The chain has TRBV29-1 and TRBJ2-5; 9 bases map to TRBD1. This CDR3 contains 14 residues. Unmatched junction bases numbered 5, after V lost 4 bases and J lost 2 bases. CDR1 SQVTM and CDR2 ANQGSEA come from the germline V gene. This CDR3 reads CSVGTGEFQETQYF. DNA of the CDR3: TGCAGCGTTGGGACAGGGGAGTTTCAAGAGACCCAGTACTTC. Based on the CDR3 plus reference TRBV29-1 and TRBJ2-5, the full variable domain is SAVISQKPSRDICQRGTSLTIQCQVDSQVTMMFWYRQQPGQSLTLIATANQGSEATYESGFVIDKFPISRPNLTFSTLTVSNMSPEDSSIYLCSVGTGEFQETQYFGPGTRLLVL.

The chain uses TRBV4-2 and TRBJ2-5, with D possibly being TRBD1 (5 bases). This CDR3 region has 17 residues. V shed 4 bases and J shed 0 bases, with 18 bases lying between them. Germline lookup yields CDR1 LGHNA and CDR2 YNFKEQ. CDR3 residues: CASSRTLSHRYQETQYF. In DNA, the CDR3 is TGTGCCAGCAGCCGGACACTTAGTCATCGGTACCAAGAGACCCAGTACTTC.

As to this clonotype: The junction and the germline gene differ at one end; a read error may be behind it. The chain links TRBV2 to TRBJ1-4; the match to TRBD1 covers 11 bases. Germline V CDR1 and CDR2: SNHLY, FYNNEI. This CDR3 has 13 residues. CDR3 loop: CASSELAPGTGGF. CDR3 in DNA: TGTGCCAGCAGTGAATTGGCACCCGGGACAGGGGGTTTT. The full variable domain, its missing parts supplied by reference TRBV2 and TRBJ1-4, is EPEVTQTPSHQVTQMGQEVILRCVPISNHLYFYWYRQILGQKVEFLVSFYNNEISEKSEIFDDQFSVERPDGSNFTLKIRSTKLEDSAMYFCASSELAPGTGGFGSGTQLSVL.

This sequence joins TRBV7-2 and TRBJ2-7; D is perhaps TRBD1 (6 bases). The CDR3 runs 15 residues. Germline CDR1 is SGHTA and CDR2 is FQGNSA. Trimming removed 2 bases from V and 7 bases from J, with 18 bases in between. The CDR3, as DNA: TGTGCCAGCAGCTTAATTGGGGCAGGGGCCCGGGAGCAGTACTTC. It specifies CASSLIGAGAREQYF.

The chain employs TRBV30 and TRBJ1-3, with D uncertain. Germline V gives CDR1 GTSNPN, CDR2 SVGIG (reference sequence). The germline V and J ends were trimmed by 2 bases and 1 base, with 6 bases remaining between them. This CDR3 is built from 13 residues. The CDR3 DNA is TGTGCCTGGAGTCAAGGTTCTGGAAACACCATATATTTT. Protein product: CAWSQGSGNTIYF.

J is TRBJ2-7 and V is TRBV7-6; D unresolved. CDR1 and CDR2 (germline): SGHVS, FNYEAQ. This CDR3 has 13 residues. The V gene lost 1 base and the J gene lost 5 bases, with 9 bases spanning the gap. CDR3 sequence (DNA): TGTGCCAGCAGCTTAGGTAAAGGGAACGAGCAGTACTTC. Encoded protein: CASSLGKGNEQYF.

Only a few counts were recorded for this clonotype. J is TRBJ1-5 and V is TRBV20-1; 9 positions agree with TRBD1. V lost 6 bases, J lost 0 bases, and 15 bases stayed unmatched. Germline lookup yields CDR1 DFQATT and CDR2 SNEGSKA (reference sequence). The CDR3 has 18 residues. CDR3 DNA: TGCAGTGCACAGAGATGGGACAGGGCTCGGGATAGCAATCAGCCCCAGCATTTT. This encodes CSAQRWDRARDSNQPQHF.

This rearrangement joins TRBV7-9 to TRBJ2-3; D call uncertain. V lost 4 bases to trimming and J lost 0 bases, with 8 bases between them. This CDR3 contains 14 residues. CDR1 SEHNR and CDR2 FQNEAQ come from the germline V gene (reference sequence). CDR3 in amino acids: CASSSERSTDTQYF. CDR3 DNA sequence: TGTGCCAGCAGCTCGGAGAGAAGCACAGATACGCAGTATTTT.

The J gene is TRBJ1-1, the V gene TRBV5-6, with no clear D. Trimming shortened V by 5 bases and J by 1 base, and 15 bases separated the two germline ends. Germline V gene lookup returns CDR1 SGHDT and CDR2 YYEEEE. The CDR3 is 15 amino acids. CDR3 loop: CASRNGLRQNTEAFF. CDR3 sequence (DNA): TGTGCCAGCAGGAATGGATTGAGGCAGAACACTGAAGCTTTCTTT.

This clonotype rates as medium-sized. The chain carries TRBV15 and TRBJ1-3; no reliable D call. The V gene lost 5 bases and the J gene lost 2 bases, with 4 bases spanning the gap. Germline-derived CDR1 and CDR2 are LNHNV and YYDKDF (reference sequence). CDR3 size: 12 residues. CDR3 in amino acids: CATSLTGNTIYF. The CDR3 DNA follows: TGTGCCACCAGCCTCACTGGAAACACCATATATTTT.

CDR3 sequence reads: CASSPSAGEGQPQHF. The CDR3 DNA reads TGTGCCAGCAGCCCGTCGGCGGGGGAGGGGCAGCCCCAGCATTTT. The chain uses TRBV7-2 and TRBJ1-5; D possibly corresponds to TRBD1 (5 bases). Germline assignment: CDR1 SGHTA and CDR2 FQGNSA. The CDR3 totals 15 residues. V was clipped by 5 bases and J by 7 bases, with 18 bases between them.

In this sample, this clonotype turned up a few times. The genes are TRBV23-1 and TRBJ1-6; 7 positions match TRBD1. TRBV23-1 is an ORF, and what it does is uncertain. CDR3 size: 17 residues. After removal of 2 bases from V and 8 bases from J, the junction contained 12 bases not matched to a gene. The CDR3 nucleotides are TGCGCCAGCAGTCAAAGGCATGTGGACAGGCGGGATTCACCCCTCCACTTT. Its translation is CASSQRHVDRRDSPLHF.

The gene calls are TRBV19 and TRBJ1-1; 7 bases agree with TRBD1. With V trimmed by 7 bases and J by 0 bases, 11 bases remained unmatched. The CDR3 runs 16 residues. Per the germline V gene, CDR1 is LNHDA and CDR2 is SQIVND (reference sequence). The CDR3: CASTVGTAILNTEAFF. Here the CDR3 DNA reads TGTGCCAGTACCGTAGGGACAGCGATTTTGAACACTGAAGCTTTCTTT.

The chain joins TRBV6-1 to TRBJ1-5; maybe TRBD1 (5 bases). V was cut by 0 bases and J by 5 bases, with 17 bases left in between. Germline CDR1 reads MNHNS; CDR2 reads SASEGT. The CDR3 extends over 17 amino acids. The CDR3 here is CASSEALKGPLHQPQHF. As DNA, the CDR3 is TGTGCCAGCAGTGAAGCGCTGAAGGGGCCCCTCCATCAGCCCCAGCATTTT.

The chain has TRBV2 and TRBJ2-3; TRBD1 is a possible D gene (6 bases). The length of the CDR3 is 16 residues. The germline V gene encodes CDR1 SNHLY and CDR2 FYNNEI. V lost 0 bases and J lost 0, with 10 bases in between. This CDR3 is CASSEAQDRSTDTQYF. CDR3 nucleotide sequence: TGTGCCAGCAGTGAAGCCCAGGACAGAAGCACAGATACGCAGTATTTT. Using reference TRBV2 and TRBJ2-3 for the parts outside the CDR3, the full variable domain is EPEVTQTPSHQVTQMGQEVILRCVPISNHLYFYWYRQILGQKVEFLVSFYNNEISEKSEIFDDQFSVERPDGSNFTLKIRSTKLEDSAMYFCASSEAQDRSTDTQYFGPGTRLTVL.

This sequence joins TRBV14 and TRBJ1-4, with TRBD1 matching over 8 bases. The V segment lost 1 base and the J segment 8 bases; nucleotides outside the gene matches: 6. The CDR3 length is 15 residues. Germline V gene sequence: CDR1 SGHDN, CDR2 FVKESK. CDR3 in DNA: TGTGCCAGCAGCCAAGGGGGGACAGGAACCGAAAAACTGTTTTTT. Amino acid sequence: CASSQGGTGTEKLFF.

This chain links TRBV27 with TRBJ1-2; maybe TRBD1 (6 bases). From germline, CDR1 is MNHEY and CDR2 SMNVEV (reference sequence). This CDR3 has 12 amino acids. V gave up 4 bases and J gave up 8 bases, with 11 bases separating them. The DNA for the CDR3 is TGTGCCAGCAGTTATACAGGGTCGGGCTACACCTTC. Translation gives CASSYTGSGYTF.

The J gene is TRBJ1-1, the V gene TRBV11-3, with TRBD1 as a possible D gene (5 bases). Trimming shortened V by 3 bases and J by 4 bases, and 9 bases separated the two germline ends. The CDR3 runs to 13 residues. From germline, CDR1 is SGHNT and CDR2 YENEEA. The CDR3 nucleotides are TGTGCCAGCAGCTTGGGGGTGGCCACTGAAGCTTTCTTT. Translating gives CASSLGVATEAFF.

The V call is TRBV19, the J call TRBJ2-1; 10 bases fit TRBD2. Germline CDR1 reads LNHDA; CDR2 reads SQIVND (reference sequence). This CDR3 contains 15 residues. The J segment lost 6 bases and the V segment lost 5 bases, leaving 7 bases of the junction unmatched. The CDR3 is CASSPERGGRNEQFF. The DNA for the CDR3 is TGTGCCAGTAGTCCCGAGCGGGGGGGCCGCAATGAGCAGTTCTTC. Full variable domain (rest looked up from reference TRBV19 and TRBJ2-1): DGGITQSPKYLFRKEGQNVTLSCEQNLNHDAMYWYRQDPGQGLRLIYYSQIVNDFQKGDIAEGYSVSREKKESFPLTVTSAQKNPTAFYLCASSPERGGRNEQFFGPGTRLTVL.